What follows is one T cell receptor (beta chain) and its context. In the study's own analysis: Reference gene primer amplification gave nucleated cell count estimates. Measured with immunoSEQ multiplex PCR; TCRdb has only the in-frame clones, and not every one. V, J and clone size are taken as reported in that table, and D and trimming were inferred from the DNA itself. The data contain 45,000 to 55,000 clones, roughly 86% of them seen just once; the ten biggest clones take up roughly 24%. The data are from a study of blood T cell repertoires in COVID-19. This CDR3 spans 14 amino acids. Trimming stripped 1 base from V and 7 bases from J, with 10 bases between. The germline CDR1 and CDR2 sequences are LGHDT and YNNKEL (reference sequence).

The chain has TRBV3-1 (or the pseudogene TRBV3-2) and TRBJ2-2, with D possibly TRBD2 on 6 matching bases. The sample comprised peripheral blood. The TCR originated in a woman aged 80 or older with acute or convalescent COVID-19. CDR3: CASSQGRGSGELFF. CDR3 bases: TGTGCCAGCAGCCAAGGGAGGGGTAGCGGGGAGCTGTTTTTT.